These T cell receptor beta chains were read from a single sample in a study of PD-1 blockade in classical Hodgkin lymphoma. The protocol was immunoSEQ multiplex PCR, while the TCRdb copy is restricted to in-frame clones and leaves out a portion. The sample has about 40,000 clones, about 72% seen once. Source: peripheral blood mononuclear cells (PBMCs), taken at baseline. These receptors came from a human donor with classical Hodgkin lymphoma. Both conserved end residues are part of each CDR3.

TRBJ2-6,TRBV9,CASSVPSPQSMSSGANVLTF
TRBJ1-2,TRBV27,CASSFQGNYGYTF
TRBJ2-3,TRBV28,CASRPLTDTQYF
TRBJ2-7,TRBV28,CASSFDSYEQYF
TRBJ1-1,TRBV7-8,CASSPQGRPEAFF
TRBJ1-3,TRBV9,CASSVGISPGNTIYF
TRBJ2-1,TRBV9,CASSVRGEDNEQFF
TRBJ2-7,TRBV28,CASSLSGPEQYF
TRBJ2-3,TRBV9,CASSVDEDTQYF
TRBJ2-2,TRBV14,CASSPIVINTGELFF
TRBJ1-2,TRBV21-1,CASSKALGTLGYTF